The rows below give T cell receptor beta chains drawn from one sample of a study of blood T cell repertoires in COVID-19. Clones were sequenced by immunoSEQ multiplex PCR, and TCRdb holds only the in-frame ones, with some missing. The sample yields about 300,000 clones, around 85% seen once. Sequenced material: peripheral blood. All receptors come from a human donor with COVID-19, enrolled during active disease. The donor label of this sample is uncertain. CDR3s include the opening cysteine and the closing phenylalanine or tryptophan. A D gene is named only where the DNA matches it firmly. Clone size is given for some rows only: seen once, a few or many times, or a class if the clone is expanded.

-,TRBV5-1,14,TRBJ2-1,TRBD1,TGCGCCAGCAGCCCGGGACAGAATTTTAATGAGCAGTTCTTC,CASSPGQNFNEQFF
-,TRBV28,15,TRBJ2-7,-,TGTGCCAGCAGTTTAGCCCGGGACACTGGAAACGAGCAGTACTTC,CASSLARDTGNEQYF
-,TRBV30,14,TRBJ1-6,-,TGTGCCTGGAGTAACAGGCAACATAATTCACCCCTCCACTTT,CAWSNRQHNSPLHF
-,TRBV3-1/TRBV3-2,16,TRBJ2-1,TRBD2,TGTGCCAGCAGCCAAGTAGGCGGGAGGCCGGTCAATGAGCAGTTCTTC,CASSQVGGRPVNEQFF
few,TRBV7-9,12,TRBJ1-2,TRBD1,TGTGCCAGCAGCTTGTCAGGGGGAGGCTACACCTTC,CASSLSGGGYTF
once,TRBV4-2,16,TRBJ1-2,TRBD1,TGTGCCAGCAGCCAAGGACTTAGGACAGGAGTATATGGCTACACCTTC,CASSQGLRTGVYGYTF
-,TRBV12-3/TRBV12-4,13,TRBJ1-5,-,TGTGCCAGCCATGGGCTCGGCCATCAGCCCCAGCATTTT,CASHGLGHQPQHF
-,TRBV27,14,TRBJ2-3,-,TGTGCCAGCCGCGCGGCGGGGAGCACAGATACGCAGTATTTT,CASRAAGSTDTQYF
once,TRBV27,14,TRBJ2-3,-,TGTGCCAGCACCCATAAGGGGGACACAGATACGCAGTATTTT,CASTHKGDTDTQYF
-,TRBV4-1,16,TRBJ1-5,TRBD1,TGCGCCAGCAGCCCCCGGGACAGGGGGCTGGAACAGCCCCAGCATTTT,CASSPRDRGLEQPQHF
-,TRBV7-2,16,TRBJ2-3,TRBD2,TGTGCCAGCAGCTTAGGGTCAGCGGGAGATGCAGATACGCAGTATTTT,CASSLGSAGDADTQYF
-,TRBV6-6,15,TRBJ2-1,-,TGTGCCAGCACCCCGGAGGGGGGGCGTTACAATGAGCAGTTCTTC,CASTPEGGRYNEQFF
once,TRBV30,14,TRBJ1-1,-,TGTGCCTGGAGTGTAGGGGGATGGAACACTGAAGCTTTCTTT,CAWSVGGWNTEAFF
-,TRBV7-9,13,TRBJ1-4,-,TGTGCAGGAGGGGAACAGGCCCATGAAAAACTGTTTTTT,CAGGEQAHEKLFF
few,TRBV5-8,17,TRBJ1-2,TRBD1,TGTGCCAGCAGCTCACCCTGGACAGGTCAGGTTAGCTATGGCTACACCTTC,CASSSPWTGQVSYGYTF
-,TRBV4-1,17,TRBJ2-3,-,TGCGCCAGCAGCCAAGATGCGCGGGACCAACGCACAGATACGCAGTATTTT,CASSQDARDQRTDTQYF
-,TRBV6-5,15,TRBJ2-1,-,TGTGCCAGCAGACCCCGCGGGCGTACCGGTCCTGAGCAGTTCTTC,CASRPRGRTGPEQFF
-,TRBV11-2,15,TRBJ2-3,-,TGTGCCAGCAGCTTAGTCGGGTTTTCGGCAGATACGCAGTATTTT,CASSLVGFSADTQYF
-,TRBV24-1,14,TRBJ2-1,TRBD2,TGTGCCACCACGTCCAAGCGGGGGGGTGTTGAGCAGTTCTTC,CATTSKRGGVEQFF
-,TRBV6-6,17,TRBJ2-3,TRBD2,TGTGCCAGCAGTCCCTGGACTAGCGGGAGGGGAGCAGGTACGCAGTATTTT,CASSPWTSGRGAGTQYF
-,TRBV28,13,TRBJ1-1,-,TGTGCCAGCAGGGGGACATGGAACACTGAAGCTTTCTTT,CASRGTWNTEAFF
-,TRBV5-6,16,TRBJ1-2,-,TGTGCCAGCAGCCCTCGCCTCCTTGACAGGATTTATGGCTACACCTTC,CASSPRLLDRIYGYTF
-,TRBV7-2,16,TRBJ2-1,TRBD2,TGTGCCAGCAGCTTGCTGCCGGGAGGCTCCTACAATGAGCAGTTCTTC,CASSLLPGGSYNEQFF
once,TRBV7-2,15,TRBJ1-2,TRBD1,TGTGCCAGCAGCATCAGGACAGGCCCTAACTATGGCTACACCTTC,CASSIRTGPNYGYTF
-,TRBV7-2,15,TRBJ2-1,-,TGTGCCAGCAGCTTAGATGGGCAGGTCTACAATGAGCAGTTCTTC,CASSLDGQVYNEQFF
-,TRBV27,16,TRBJ2-1,TRBD2,TGTGCCAGCAGTCCTCCAGCGGGAGTGGCCGGCGGTGAGCAGTTCTTC,CASSPPAGVAGGEQFF
-,TRBV5-1,14,TRBJ2-1,-,TGCGCCAGCAGCTTGCCGGGAGTCCACAATGAGCAGTTCTTC,CASSLPGVHNEQFF
few,TRBV11-2,14,TRBJ1-4,-,TGTGCCAGCAGCTTGGGGAGGGCTAATGAAAAACTGTTTTTT,CASSLGRANEKLFF
-,TRBV7-6,14,TRBJ1-1,-,TGTGCCAGCAGCTTGAACGGGGGAAACACTGAAGCTTTCTTT,CASSLNGGNTEAFF
-,TRBV7-9,16,TRBJ2-1,TRBD1,TGTGCCAGCAGCGGATCCGACAGGGGCTCCTACAATGAGCAGTTCTTC,CASSGSDRGSYNEQFF
-,TRBV19,14,TRBJ2-2,-,TGTGCCAGTAGTACAGGGATTCAAACCGGGGAGCTGTTTTTT,CASSTGIQTGELFF
-,TRBV5-6,14,TRBJ2-5,TRBD1,TGTGCCAGCAGCGCACAGGGGGTGGAGGAGACCCAGTACTTC,CASSAQGVEETQYF
-,TRBV27,18,TRBJ1-5,TRBD1,TGTGCCAGCAGTGTAGGGACAGGGGGCTCGGTAAGCAATCAGCCCCAGCATTTT,CASSVGTGGSVSNQPQHF
-,TRBV19,13,TRBJ2-5,-,TGTGCCAGTAGTATTAGGGAGTTGATGACCCAGTACTTC,CASSIRELMTQYF
-,TRBV5-8,14,TRBJ1-4,-,TGTGCCAGCGGGAGCCGGGACTGGAATGAAAAACTGTTTTTT,CASGSRDWNEKLFF
-,TRBV3-1/TRBV3-2,15,TRBJ2-7,TRBD2,TGTGCCAGCAGCCAAGCGCTAGCGGGTCCCTACGAGCAGTACTTC,CASSQALAGPYEQYF
-,TRBV4-1,17,TRBJ2-7,TRBD2,TGCGCCAGCAGCCAAGCTCCTCTAGCGGGGCCAGCCTACGAGCAGTACTTC,CASSQAPLAGPAYEQYF
-,TRBV5-6,15,TRBJ2-3,TRBD2,TGTGCCAGCAGCTTGCTAGCGGGAGACACAGATACGCAGTATTTT,CASSLLAGDTDTQYF
once,TRBV6-5,14,TRBJ1-2,-,TGTGCCAGCAGTTACTCGATAAGTAAGGGGGGCTACACCTTC,CASSYSISKGGYTF
-,TRBV28,12,TRBJ2-7,-,TGTGCCAGCAGTGGCGGTGGGACAAAGCAGTACTTC,CASSGGGTKQYF
once,TRBV6-1,16,TRBJ2-6,-,TGTGCCAGCAGTGAAGCCAGGGCCTCCGGGGCCAACGTCCTGACTTTC,CASSEARASGANVLTF
-,TRBV3-1/TRBV3-2,16,TRBJ2-5,TRBD2,TGTGCCAGCAGCCGGGGGACTAGCGGGCCCCAAGAGACCCAGTACTTC,CASSRGTSGPQETQYF
once,TRBV7-9,14,TRBJ1-2,-,TGTGCCAGCAGCTTAGCGCTAACCGAAAAATTCTACACCTTC,CASSLALTEKFYTF
-,TRBV5-4,15,TRBJ2-2,TRBD2,TGTGCCAGCAGCCCCAGCTTAGCGGGCACCGGGGAGCTGTTTTTT,CASSPSLAGTGELFF
once,TRBV6-5,15,TRBJ2-3,-,TGTGCCAGCAGTTACTCTTGGGGGCAGGAAGATACGCAGTATTTT,CASSYSWGQEDTQYF
-,TRBV19,18,TRBJ1-6,-,TGTGCCAGTAGTATAGATCTTCCAGCGGCGGCTACGAATTCACCCCTCCACTTT,CASSIDLPAAATNSPLHF
once,TRBV3-1/TRBV3-2,19,TRBJ2-1,TRBD2,TGTGCCAGCAGCCTAGTCCCGGGACTAGCGGGGAGCTCCTACAATGAGCAGTTCTTC,CASSLVPGLAGSSYNEQFF
-,TRBV5-1,15,TRBJ2-1,-,TGCGCCAGCAGCTTGGCCCTGGGGGCCAACAATGAGCAGTTCTTC,CASSLALGANNEQFF